This T cell receptor (beta chain) derives from a study of blood T cell repertoires in COVID-19. For the study at large: Italy, Spain and the United States were the sources of the convalescent and acute COVID-19 samples. The analysed material was cDNA or gDNA that came from T cells, B-cell-depleted T cells, or PBMCs.

Profiled with immunoSEQ multiplex PCR; TCRdb holds only in-frame clones, not every one. The sample holds 120,000 to 150,000 clones; 79% are singletons and the top ten take roughly 3.5%. This clone has just a few counts. The CDR3 sequence is 14 residues long. Germline V gene data show CDR1 as GTSNPN and CDR2 as SVGIG (reference sequence). Between the trimmed V and J ends, which lost 1 base and 7 bases, there was a span of 14 bases. This chain joins TRBV30 and TRBJ1-5; TRBD1 might be the D (5 bases). This clonotype originated in a man in his 60s with acute or convalescent COVID-19. Material for sequencing was peripheral blood. The chain's CDR3 is CAWSAQVPGQPQHF. The CDR3 nucleotides read TGTGCCTGGAGTGCCCAGGTCCCAGGGCAGCCCCAGCATTTT. Variable domain in full (rest from reference TRBV30 and TRBJ1-5): SQTIHQWPATLVQPVGSPLSLECTVEGTSNPNLYWYRQAAGRGLQLLFYSVGIGQISSEVPQNLSASRPQDRQFILSSKKLLLSDSGFYLCAWSAQVPGQPQHFGDGTRLSIL.